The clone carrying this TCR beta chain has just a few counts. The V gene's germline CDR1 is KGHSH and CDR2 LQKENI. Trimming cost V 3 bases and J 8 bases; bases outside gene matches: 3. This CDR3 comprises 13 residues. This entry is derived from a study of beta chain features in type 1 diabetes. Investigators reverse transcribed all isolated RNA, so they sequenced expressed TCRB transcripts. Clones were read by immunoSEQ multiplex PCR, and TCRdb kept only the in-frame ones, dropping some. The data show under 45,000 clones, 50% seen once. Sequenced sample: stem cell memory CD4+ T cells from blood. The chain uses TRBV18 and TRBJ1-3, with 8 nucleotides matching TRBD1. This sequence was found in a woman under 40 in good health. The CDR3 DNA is TGTGCCAGCTCACCTTACAGGGGGGACACCATATATTTT. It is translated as CASSPYRGDTIYF.